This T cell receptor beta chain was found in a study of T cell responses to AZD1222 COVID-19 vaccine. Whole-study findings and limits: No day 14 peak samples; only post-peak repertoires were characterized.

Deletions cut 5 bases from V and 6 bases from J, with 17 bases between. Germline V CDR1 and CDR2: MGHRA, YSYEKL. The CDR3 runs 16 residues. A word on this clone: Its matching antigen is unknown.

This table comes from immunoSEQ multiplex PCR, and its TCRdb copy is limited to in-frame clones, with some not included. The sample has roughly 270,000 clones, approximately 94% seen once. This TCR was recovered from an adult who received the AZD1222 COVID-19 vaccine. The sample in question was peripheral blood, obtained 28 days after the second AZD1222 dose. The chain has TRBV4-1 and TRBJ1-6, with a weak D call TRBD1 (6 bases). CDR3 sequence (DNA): TGCGCCAGCAGCTACCCGGGGGGCCGGGGTAATTCACCCCTCCACTTT. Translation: CASSYPGGRGNSPLHF.